The 25 T cell receptor beta chains in this list originate from one sample, sequenced in a study of T cells in Graves' hyperthyroidism and ophthalmopathy. RNA transcripts were the template for amplifying TCR beta CDR3 regions. Carried out on the TCR CDR3, a first-round RT-PCR used the HTBI primer set. TCRdb fed the multiplex PCR reads into MiXCR, producing one record per CDR3 protein. Of 550,000 to 800,000 distinct CDR3 sequences detected, less than 20% appear once; the ten largest clones hold 8.4%. The sample comprised blood. All receptors derive from a young man with Graves' hyperthyroidism.

Concerning this clonotype itself: The junction and the germline gene differ at one end; a read error may be behind it. The CDR3 protein is CASSEAHRPRAF. CDR3 in DNA: TGTGCCAGCAGTGAAGCGCACAGGCCCCGCGCCTTC. This chain joins TRBV6-1 and TRBJ1-2; D is perhaps TRBD1 (5 bases). This CDR3 is 12 amino acids long. The germline gives CDR1 MNHNS, CDR2 SASEGT.

This clonotype came up many times. The chain has TRBV28 and TRBJ2-1; 11 positions match TRBD2. The V segment lost 6 bases and the J segment 15 bases; nucleotides outside the gene matches: 7. Germline-derived CDR1 and CDR2 are MDHEN and SYDVKM. The CDR3 spans 12 residues. CDR3 amino acids: CASSLLAGGPFF. The CDR3 DNA reads as TGTGCCAGCAGCCTCCTAGCGGGAGGACCGTTCTTC.

This clonotype has only a few counts. The chain links TRBV2 to TRBJ2-5, with 10 bases that match TRBD2. This CDR3 is built from 13 residues. In germline, CDR1 is SNHLY, CDR2 FYNNEI. Losses at the gene ends were 10 bases for V and 5 bases for J; bases not matched to a gene: 7. CDR3 nucleotides: TGTGCCACTTCCAGCGGGAGGGGTGAGACCCAGTACTTC. Translated: CATSSGRGETQYF.

This clonotype has only a few counts. V is TRBV5-1 and J is TRBJ2-7; D may be TRBD1 (6 bases). V lost 4 bases and J lost 2, with 19 bases in between. There are 16 residues in the CDR3. In germline, CDR1 is SGHRS, CDR2 YFSETQ. DNA for the CDR3: TGCGCCAGCAGCCCCCTGGCGCAGGGGAAAGCCTACGAGCAGTACTTC. It yields the protein CASSPLAQGKAYEQYF.

The DNA for the CDR3 is TGTGCCACCAGTGATGGCGCTCTAGGGGCAGATACGCAGTATTTT. Translated, it gives CATSDGALGADTQYF. V usage is TRBV24-1 and J usage is TRBJ2-3; TRBD1 might be the D (5 bases). Trimming took off 3 bases at V and 4 bases at J, with 13 bases between the two ends. Germline CDR1 is KGHDR and CDR2 is SFDVKD. The CDR3 spans 15 residues.

This clonotype was detected a few times. The V and J genes are TRBV5-1 and TRBJ2-5; tentatively, D is TRBD2 (6 bases). CDR3 length: 15 residues. Between the trimmed V and J ends, which lost 0 bases and 1 base, there was a span of 10 bases. In germline, CDR1 is SGHRS, CDR2 YFSETQ. The CDR3 is CASSLVSGVQETQYF. The CDR3 coding sequence is TGCGCCAGCAGCTTGGTGTCGGGAGTCCAAGAGACCCAGTACTTC.

This clonotype was found many times. The rearrangement links TRBV18 to TRBJ2-1; D remains ambiguous. This CDR3 has 14 residues. The V and J ends lost 0 bases and 0 bases respectively, with 3 bases between them. The germline V gene has CDR1 KGHSH and CDR2 LQKENI. The CDR3 DNA follows: TGTGCCAGCTCACCACCCGTCTCCTACAATGAGCAGTTCTTC. Protein product: CASSPPVSYNEQFF. Looking up the rest from reference TRBV18 and TRBJ2-1 gives the full variable domain: NAGVMQNPRHLVRRRGQEARLRCSPMKGHSHVYWYRQLPEEGLKFMVYLQKENIIDESGMPKERFSAEFPKEGPSILRIQQVVRGDSAAYFCASSPPVSYNEQFFGPGTRLTVL.

This rearrangement joins TRBV20-1 to TRBJ2-1; 7 bases align to TRBD1. Germline V gene lookup returns CDR1 DFQATT and CDR2 SNEGSKA (reference sequence). The length of the CDR3 is 15 residues. Trimming cost V 0 bases and J 3 bases; bases outside gene matches: 5. DNA of the CDR3: TGCAGTGCTAGAGACGAGACAGGGAACTACAATGAGCAGTTCTTC. It translates to CSARDETGNYNEQFF.

The sample holds a few counts of this clonotype. The CDR3 DNA reads TGCGCCAGCAGCTTGCGTCCCCAAGCGGGCAATTCACCCCTCCACTTT. Its translation: CASSLRPQAGNSPLHF. The chain carries TRBV5-1 and TRBJ1-6; no clear D gene. The length of the CDR3 is 16 residues. Trimming took off 1 base at V and 7 bases at J, with 15 bases between the two ends. Germline V lookup: CDR1 SGHRS, CDR2 YFSETQ.

The genes are TRBV28 and TRBJ1-2, with D perhaps TRBD1 (5 bases). CDR1 and CDR2 from the germline V gene are MDHEN and SYDVKM. The CDR3 contains 13 residues. Trimming removed 6 bases at V and 2 bases at J, with 10 bases between. CDR3 coding DNA: TGTGCCAGCAGACGACAGAGAAACTATGGCTACACCTTC. It translates to CASRRQRNYGYTF.

This clonotype was seen many times. This rearrangement joins TRBV7-2 to TRBJ2-7; TRBD2 agrees at 7 bases. CDR1 and CDR2 (germline): SGHTA, FQGNSA. Germline trimming cut 5 bases from V and 1 base from J; bases unmatched to any gene: 5. The CDR3 runs to 14 residues. Here the CDR3 DNA reads TGTGCCAGCAGCCTGACTAGCTTTTCCTACGAGCAGTACTTC. This gives the protein CASSLTSFSYEQYF. Looking up the rest from reference TRBV7-2 and TRBJ2-7 gives the full variable domain: GAGVSQSPSNKVTEKGKDVELRCDPISGHTALYWYRQSLGQGLEFLIYFQGNSAPDKSGLPSDRFSAERTGGSVSTLTIQRTQQEDSAVYLCASSLTSFSYEQYFGPGTRLTVT.

The chain carries TRBV7-9 and TRBJ2-2; 7 positions agree with TRBD1. The CDR3 contains 16 residues. Unmatched junction bases numbered 13, after V lost 7 bases and J lost 5 bases. Per germline, CDR1 SEHNR and CDR2 FQNEAQ (reference sequence). The CDR3 loop is CASNFRDRPITGELFF. The CDR3 coding sequence is TGTGCCAGCAACTTTCGGGACAGACCCATAACCGGGGAGCTGTTTTTT.

This clonotype showed up just once. The rearrangement joins TRBV4-2 to TRBJ1-4; D gene uncertain. V lost 1 base to trimming and J lost 8 bases, with 14 bases between them. Germline V gene lookup returns CDR1 LGHNA and CDR2 YNFKEQ. The CDR3 consists of 15 residues. The CDR3 coding sequence is TGTGCCAGCAGCCAAGTCTGGGTGGCGGGAGAAAAACTGTTTTTT. This gives the protein CASSQVWVAGEKLFF.

This clonotype was counted at least ten times. The chain combines TRBV20-1 with TRBJ2-7; TRBD1 matches 8 bases. CDR3 length equals 13 residues. The V and J ends lost 5 bases and 4 bases, in that order; junction bases with no gene match: 7. Germline CDR1 reads DFQATT; CDR2 reads SNEGSKA (reference sequence). As DNA, the CDR3 is TGCAGTGCTCGCCGGGACAGGAATTACGAGCAGTACTTC. Amino acid sequence: CSARRDRNYEQYF.

This clonotype showed up many times. CDR3 in amino acids: CATSETSGEETQYF. CDR3 in DNA: TGTGCCACCAGTGAAACTAGCGGAGAAGAGACCCAGTACTTC. The chain links TRBV24-1 to TRBJ2-5, with 8 bases fitting TRBD2. Germline V gene data show CDR1 as KGHDR and CDR2 as SFDVKD. The CDR3 runs 14 residues. The V gene end was trimmed by 4 bases and the J gene end by 3 bases; junction bases not matched to a gene: 3.

This clonotype was detected ten times or more. V gene TRBV30 combines with J gene TRBJ2-3, with D tentatively TRBD2 (6 bases). Between the trimmed V and J ends, which lost 2 bases and 0 bases, there was a span of 6 bases. This CDR3 has 13 amino acids. Germline V gene lookup returns CDR1 GTSNPN and CDR2 SVGIG (reference sequence). CDR3 sequence: CAWSSGSTDTQYF. In DNA form, the CDR3 reads TGTGCCTGGAGTAGCGGGAGCACAGATACGCAGTATTTT.

This clonotype showed up many times. V is TRBV27 and J is TRBJ1-1; the D is unclear. Germline CDR1 reads MNHEY; CDR2 reads SMNVEV (reference sequence). CDR3 length: 13 residues. V was clipped by 2 bases and J by 7 bases, with 11 bases between them. DNA for the CDR3: TGTGCCAGCAGTTTACTCCAGTATGGTGAAGCTTTCTTT. Its protein product is CASSLLQYGEAFF.

This clonotype was seen at least ten times. The V and J genes are TRBV18 and TRBJ1-5; D not certain. The CDR3 consists of 13 residues. CDR1 and CDR2 (germline): KGHSH, LQKENI. Trimming removed 0 bases at V and 7 bases at J, with 7 bases between. The chain's CDR3 is CASSPPGQQPQHF. CDR3 nucleotides: TGTGCCAGCTCACCACCAGGGCAACAGCCCCAGCATTTT.

This clonotype showed up many times. J is TRBJ2-2 and V is TRBV2, with D perhaps TRBD1 (7 bases). The V end lost 2 bases, the J end lost 1 base, and 8 bases lay between the germline ends. CDR3 length: 15 residues. Germline V gene sequence: CDR1 SNHLY, CDR2 FYNNEI. CDR3 in DNA: TGTGCCAGCAGTGAACAGGGGGGGAACACCGGGGAGCTGTTTTTT. It is translated as CASSEQGGNTGELFF. Based on the CDR3 plus reference TRBV2 and TRBJ2-2, the full variable domain is EPEVTQTPSHQVTQMGQEVILRCVPISNHLYFYWYRQILGQKVEFLVSFYNNEISEKSEIFDDQFSVERPDGSNFTLKIRSTKLEDSAMYFCASSEQGGNTGELFFGEGSRLTVL.

This clonotype was counted many times. The chain uses TRBV18 and TRBJ2-1; TRBD1 might be the D (6 bases). Germline V gene data show CDR1 as KGHSH and CDR2 as LQKENI. Deletions cut 6 bases from V and 3 bases from J, with 15 bases between. The length of the CDR3 is 15 residues. CDR3 protein: CASSRASRGYNEQFF. The CDR3, as DNA: TGTGCCAGCTCCCGTGCTAGCAGGGGCTACAATGAGCAGTTCTTC.

This clonotype was found a few times. V and J are TRBV20-1 and TRBJ2-1; 10 bases are shared with TRBD2. The V and J ends lost 3 bases and 7 bases, in that order; junction bases with no gene match: 6. The CDR3 is 14 amino acids. Germline CDR1 DFQATT, CDR2 SNEGSKA (reference sequence). The CDR3 here is CSASRSSGSNEQFF. The CDR3 bases are TGCAGTGCTAGTAGGTCTAGCGGGAGTAATGAGCAGTTCTTC.

The rearrangement uses TRBV28 and TRBJ1-5; no firm D call. This CDR3 comprises 12 residues. V lost 5 bases to trimming and J lost 5 bases, with 7 bases between them. Germline CDR1 MDHEN, CDR2 SYDVKM. CDR3 nucleotides: TGTGCCAGCAGTGACCCCGATCAGCCCCAGCATTTT. Its translation: CASSDPDQPQHF.

In its sample, this clonotype was seen many times. The CDR3 here is CASSLMAGAEQFF. CDR3 DNA: TGTGCCAGCAGTTTAATGGCGGGAGCTGAGCAGTTCTTC. This chain uses TRBV28 with TRBJ2-1; 7 bases line up with TRBD2. Germline V lookup: CDR1 MDHEN, CDR2 SYDVKM. V was pared by 2 bases and J by 9 bases, with 4 bases of the junction left unmatched. CDR3 length: 13 residues.

The V and J genes are TRBV15 and TRBJ2-7; TRBD1 is a possible D gene (6 bases). Germline values: CDR1 LNHNV, CDR2 YYDKDF (reference sequence). CDR3 size: 14 residues. The germline V and J ends were trimmed by 7 bases and 5 bases, with 18 bases remaining between them. CDR3 amino acids: CATTWTEGVHEQYF. CDR3 bases: TGTGCCACCACCTGGACAGAGGGGGTCCACGAGCAGTACTTC.

This clonotype was recorded at least ten times. This chain uses TRBV28 with TRBJ2-1, with no clear D. The CDR3 spans 13 residues. V lost 8 bases and J 0 bases, leaving 8 bases between the germline ends. The germline V gene has CDR1 MDHEN and CDR2 SYDVKM. The CDR3, as DNA: TGTGCCAGCCGGGTTAGCTCCTACAATGAGCAGTTCTTC. Translating gives CASRVSSYNEQFF.